The source of this T cell receptor beta chain is a study of T cell changes during pregnancy in multiple sclerosis. Profiling relied on immunoSEQ multiplex PCR, and the TCRdb table lists in-frame clones only, not all of them. The sample lists approximately 64,000 clones, roughly 90% occurring once. The CDR3 has 14 amino acids. Germline CDR1 is MNHNY and CDR2 is SVGAGI (reference sequence). Trimming stripped 7 bases from V and 0 bases from J, with 12 bases between. The V and J genes are TRBV6-6 and TRBJ1-1, with D perhaps TRBD1 (6 bases). The receptor was derived from a female donor with multiple sclerosis, enrolled in a pregnancy study. The starting material was peripheral blood, obtained in the first trimester of pregnancy. The CDR3 spells CASTNGGLNTEAFF. DNA for the CDR3: TGTGCCAGCACCAACGGGGGGCTGAACACTGAAGCTTTCTTT.